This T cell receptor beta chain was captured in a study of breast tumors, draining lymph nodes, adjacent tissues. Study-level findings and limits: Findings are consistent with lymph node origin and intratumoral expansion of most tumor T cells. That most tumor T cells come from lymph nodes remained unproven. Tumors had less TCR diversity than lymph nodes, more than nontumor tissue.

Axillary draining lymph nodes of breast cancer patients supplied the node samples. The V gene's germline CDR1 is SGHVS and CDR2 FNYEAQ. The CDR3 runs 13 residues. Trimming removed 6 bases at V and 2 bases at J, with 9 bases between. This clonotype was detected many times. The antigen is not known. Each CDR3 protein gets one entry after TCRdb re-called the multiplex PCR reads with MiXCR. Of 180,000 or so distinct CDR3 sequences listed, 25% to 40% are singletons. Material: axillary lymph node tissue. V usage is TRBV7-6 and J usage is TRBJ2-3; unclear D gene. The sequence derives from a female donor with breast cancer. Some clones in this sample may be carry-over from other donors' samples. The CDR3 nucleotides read TGTGCCAGCAGAAGGGATCCCACAGATACGCAGTATTTT. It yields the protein CASRRDPTDTQYF.